This TCR beta chain stems from a study of OX40 agonist ivuxolimab in advanced cancers. TCRdb's table, derived via immunoSEQ multiplex PCR, lists solely in-frame clones and lacks some. The table includes some 90,000 clones, around 87% detected once. The CDR3 is made up of 13 amino acids. V dropped 4 bases and J dropped 6 bases, with 12 bases sitting between them. Germline V gene sequence: CDR1 MGHDK, CDR2 SYGVNS. This TCR derives from an adult with an advanced solid tumor such as melanoma, head and neck, liver or kidney cancer. The chain links TRBV25-1 to TRBJ1-2; D gene uncertain. The specimen was CD4+ or CD8+ T cells sorted from blood, collected in a trial of the OX40 agonist ivuxolimab. CDR3 in amino acids: CASSGPGTDGYTF. In DNA form, the CDR3 reads TGTGCCAGCAGTGGGCCGGGAACAGATGGCTACACCTTC.